Presented here are 15 T cell receptor beta chains from one specimen sequenced in a study of neurological immune-mediated disorders. A single record per CDR3 protein comes from TCRdb applying MiXCR to the 5' RACE reads. The table includes approximately 23,000 distinct CDR3 sequences, roughly 10% detected once. Material: PBMCs. Source of these receptors: a woman between 55 and 75 years old with HTLV-1-associated myelopathy (HAM/TSP).

This clonotype showed up many times. The chain carries TRBV5-6 and TRBJ1-1, with D uncertain. The germline V gene has CDR1 SGHDT and CDR2 YYEEEE. The CDR3 contains 15 residues. With 1 base removed from V and 3 bases from J, the gap between germline ends came to 13 bases. The CDR3: CASSLSSDHYTEAFF. CDR3 nucleotide sequence: TGTGCCAGCAGCTTGTCATCAGACCATTACACTGAAGCTTTCTTT.

This clonotype has more than one count but fewer than ten. The chain recombines TRBV7-2 with TRBJ2-3; D call uncertain. This CDR3 region has 12 residues. V gave up 5 bases and J gave up 5 bases, with 8 bases separating them. The V gene's germline CDR1 is SGHTA and CDR2 FQGNSA. Here the CDR3 reads CASSAYIDTQYF. CDR3 DNA: TGTGCCAGCAGCGCTTATATAGATACGCAGTATTTT. The whole variable domain, filled in from reference TRBV7-2 and TRBJ2-3, reads GAGVSQSPSNKVTEKGKDVELRCDPISGHTALYWYRQSLGQGLEFLIYFQGNSAPDKSGLPSDRFSAERTGGSVSTLTIQRTQQEDSAVYLCASSAYIDTQYFGPGTRLTVL.

This clonotype was detected ten times or more. The chain is built from TRBV4-2 and TRBJ1-5; 9 bases match TRBD1. CDR3 length equals 15 residues. V lost 2 bases, J lost 5 bases, and 4 bases stayed unmatched. The germline V gene encodes CDR1 LGHNA and CDR2 YNFKEQ. The CDR3 is CASSQYWDRDQPQHF. The CDR3 coding sequence is TGTGCCAGCAGCCAATACTGGGACAGGGATCAGCCCCAGCATTTT.

V is TRBV29-1 and J is TRBJ2-1; D perhaps matches TRBD1 (6 bases). Trimming pared 5 bases from V and 5 bases from J, leaving 13 bases between. CDR3 length equals 13 residues. Germline CDR1 is SQVTM and CDR2 is ANQGSEA. In DNA form, the CDR3 reads TGCAGCGTTAAGGTATCAGGGGACAATGAGCAGTTCTTC. It is translated as CSVKVSGDNEQFF.

This clonotype was observed at least ten times. The V and J genes are TRBV15 and TRBJ2-5, with D possibly matching TRBD2 (5 bases). The CDR3 runs 14 residues. In germline, CDR1 is LNHNV, CDR2 YYDKDF (reference sequence). V was trimmed by 3 bases and J by 5 bases, leaving 13 bases between them. The CDR3 coding sequence is TGTGCCACCAGCAGGGGCTCAGGAGGTGAGACCCAGTACTTC. Amino acids: CATSRGSGGETQYF.

This clonotype was observed at least ten times. This chain links TRBV20-1 with TRBJ2-3; D is possibly TRBD1 or TRBD2 (5 bases each). CDR3 length: 11 amino acids. Trimming took off 6 bases at V and 2 bases at J, with 6 bases between the two ends. Germline values: CDR1 DFQATT, CDR2 SNEGSKA (reference sequence). The CDR3 coding sequence is TGCAGTGCCGGGACCACAGATACGCAGTATTTT. Translated, it gives CSAGTTDTQYF.

This clonotype was seen at least ten times. The V call is TRBV13, the J call TRBJ2-2; 8 nucleotides align to TRBD2. Germline CDR1 is PRHDT and CDR2 is FYEKMQ (reference sequence). The J segment lost 1 base and the V segment lost 1 base, leaving 8 bases of the junction unmatched. The CDR3 contains 18 residues. This CDR3 reads CASSLVAGGRWNTGELFF. The CDR3 nucleotides read TGTGCCAGCAGCTTAGTGGCGGGGGGCCGATGGAACACCGGGGAGCTGTTTTTT.

This clonotype was recorded many times. The chain carries TRBV10-3 and TRBJ2-3; no firm D call. There are 14 residues in the CDR3. Germline CDR1 is ENHRY and CDR2 is SYGVKD. The V and J ends lost 0 bases and 6 bases respectively, with 10 bases between them. The CDR3 DNA reads as TGTGCCATCAGTGAGTCGACTTTTTTGGATACGCAGTATTTT. It is translated as CAISESTFLDTQYF.

Many counts were recorded for this clonotype. The chain couples TRBV12-3 or TRBV12-4 to TRBJ2-1, with 10 bases aligning to TRBD1. With 3 bases clipped from V and 9 bases from J, the junction kept 5 bases outside the gene matches. The CDR3 contains 14 residues. The CDR3 bases are TGTGCCAGCAGTTTCGGGACAGGGGTGGGTGAGCAGTTCTTC. Translation gives CASSFGTGVGEQFF.

The table lists this clonotype with many counts. The V call is TRBV4-1, the J call TRBJ1-2; D is undetermined. CDR1 is MGHRA and CDR2 is YSYEKL in the germline V gene. V lost 1 base, J lost 5 bases, and 17 bases lay in between. There are 16 residues in the CDR3. The CDR3 reads CASSQVFVSGSYGYTF. CDR3 in DNA: TGCGCCAGCAGCCAAGTTTTCGTCTCGGGGAGTTATGGCTACACCTTC.

This clonotype was picked up many times. V usage is TRBV6-1 and J usage is TRBJ2-3, with a tentative D call TRBD2 (5 bases). V lost 6 bases to trimming and J lost 3 bases, with 19 bases between them. Germline CDR1 MNHNS, CDR2 SASEGT. The CDR3 runs to 16 residues. Here the CDR3 reads CASREPGTIPTDTQYF. Here the CDR3 DNA reads TGTGCCAGCAGGGAACCGGGAACTATCCCAACAGATACGCAGTATTTT.

Many counts were recorded for this clonotype. This chain uses TRBV5-1 with TRBJ2-2; D not resolved. The V end was cut by 1 base, the J end by 1 base, with 8 bases between. Germline V CDR1 and CDR2: SGHRS, YFSETQ. The CDR3 has 15 amino acids. The CDR3 coding sequence is TGCGCCAGCAGCTTGCAGGCAGGGAACACCGGGGAGCTGTTTTTT. It is translated as CASSLQAGNTGELFF. Full variable domain (remainder filled in from reference TRBV5-1 and TRBJ2-2): KAGVTQTPRYLIKTRGQQVTLSCSPISGHRSVSWYQQTPGQGLQFLFEYFSETQRNKGNFPGRFSGRQFSNSRSEMNVSTLELGDSALYLCASSLQAGNTGELFFGEGSRLTVL.

Ten or more counts support this clonotype. The chain employs TRBV20-1 and TRBJ1-3, with TRBD1 as a possible D gene (5 bases). This CDR3 is built from 14 residues. Per germline, CDR1 DFQATT and CDR2 SNEGSKA (reference sequence). Trimming cost V 0 bases and J 2 bases, with 8 bases left between them. DNA for the CDR3: TGCAGTGCTAGAGAGGGGGGTACTGGAAACACCATATATTTT. Translated, it gives CSAREGGTGNTIYF.

This clonotype was seen ten or more times. CDR3 in DNA: TGCAGTGCTAGAGATCCCGGGACGGTGAACACTGAAGCTTTCTTT. It is translated as CSARDPGTVNTEAFF. The chain recombines TRBV20-1 with TRBJ1-1; perhaps TRBD1 as D (5 bases). The V and J ends lost 0 bases and 0 bases respectively, with 11 bases between them. The CDR3 contains 15 residues. Germline V gives CDR1 DFQATT, CDR2 SNEGSKA (reference sequence).

This clonotype was observed many times. The V call is TRBV5-1, the J call TRBJ2-7; 8 positions match TRBD1. Germline loops: CDR1 SGHRS, CDR2 YFSETQ. The CDR3 contains 14 residues. With 0 bases clipped from V and 3 bases from J, the junction kept 2 bases outside the gene matches. In DNA form, the CDR3 reads TGCGCCAGCAGCTTGGACAGGGGGTACTACGAGCAGTACTTC. This codes for CASSLDRGYYEQYF.